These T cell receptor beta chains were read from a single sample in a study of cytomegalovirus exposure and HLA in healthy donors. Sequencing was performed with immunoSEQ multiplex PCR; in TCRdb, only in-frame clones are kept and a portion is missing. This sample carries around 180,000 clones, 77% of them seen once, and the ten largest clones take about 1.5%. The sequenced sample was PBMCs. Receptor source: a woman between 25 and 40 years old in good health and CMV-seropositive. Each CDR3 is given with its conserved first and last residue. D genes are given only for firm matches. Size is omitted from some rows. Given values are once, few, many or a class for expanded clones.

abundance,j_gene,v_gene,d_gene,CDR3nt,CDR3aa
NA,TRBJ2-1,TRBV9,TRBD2,TGTGCCAGCAGCGTCGCGGGAGCGACCTCCTACAATGAGCAGTTCTTC,CASSVAGATSYNEQFF
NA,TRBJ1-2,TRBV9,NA,TGTGCCAGCAGCGTAGCGGCAGGCTTAAACTATGGCTACACCTTC,CASSVAAGLNYGYTF
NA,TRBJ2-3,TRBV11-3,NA,TGTGCCAGCAGCTTAGTGGTAGGCAGGGCGGCAGATACGCAGTATTTT,CASSLVVGRAADTQYF
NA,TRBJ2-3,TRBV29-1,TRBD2,TGCAGCGCCCGAGGGACTAGCGGCGGCACAGATACGCAGTATTTT,CSARGTSGGTDTQYF
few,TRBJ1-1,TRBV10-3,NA,TGTGCCATCAGGGCTGGGGGGTCGGGTGAAGCTTTCTTT,CAIRAGGSGEAFF
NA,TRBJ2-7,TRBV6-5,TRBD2,TGTGCCAGCAGTTACTCTCGGGGACTAGGGTCCTACGAGCAGTACTTC,CASSYSRGLGSYEQYF
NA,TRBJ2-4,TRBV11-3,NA,TGTGCCAGCAGCCTACGTGAGTCATATGGAGCCAAAAACATTCAGTACTTC,CASSLRESYGAKNIQYF
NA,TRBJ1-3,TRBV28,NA,TGTGCCAGCAGAACACAGGGATTAGGGGGCTCTGGAAACACCATATATTTT,CASRTQGLGGSGNTIYF
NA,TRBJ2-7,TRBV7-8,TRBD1,TGTGCCATCGGGCAGGGGGCAATTGGGGAGCAGTACTTC,CAIGQGAIGEQYF
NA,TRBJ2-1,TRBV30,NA,TGTGCCTGGAGTGTACAGGGCACCGGTTGGACGGGGAATAGCAATGAGCAGTTCTTC,CAWSVQGTGWTGNSNEQFF
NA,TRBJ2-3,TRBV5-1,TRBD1,TGCGCCAGCAGCTTGTTGGGGGTCCGGGACAGTGATACGCAGTATTTT,CASSLLGVRDSDTQYF
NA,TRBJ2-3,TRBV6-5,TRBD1,TGTGCCAGCAGGGGAGACAGGGGGCAAGATACGCAGTATTTT,CASRGDRGQDTQYF
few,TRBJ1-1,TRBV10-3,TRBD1,TGTGCCATCAGCGGACAGGGGGGGAACACTGAAGCTTTCTTT,CAISGQGGNTEAFF
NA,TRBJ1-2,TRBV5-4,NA,TGTGCCAGCAGCTTCGGGGTCGTAGGCACGTATGGCTACACCTTC,CASSFGVVGTYGYTF
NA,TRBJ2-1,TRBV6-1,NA,TGTGCCAGCGTTCGGGAGCCCTCCTACAATGAGCAGTTCTTC,CASVREPSYNEQFF
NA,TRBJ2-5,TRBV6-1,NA,TGTGCCAGCAGCCCTTCGGACAGCTTAGTCGAGACCCAGTACTTC,CASSPSDSLVETQYF
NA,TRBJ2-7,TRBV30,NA,TGTGCCTGGAGCCCCGTATCAGATGCCCTCTACGAGCAGTACTTC,CAWSPVSDALYEQYF
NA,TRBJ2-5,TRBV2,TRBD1,TGTGCCAGCAGCCCGGGACAGGGTCTTGGGAGGGGGGTCCAAGAGACCCAGTACTTC,CASSPGQGLGRGVQETQYF
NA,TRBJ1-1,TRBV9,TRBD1,TGTGCCAGCAGCGAGACAGGGGTCACTGAAGCTTTCTTT,CASSETGVTEAFF
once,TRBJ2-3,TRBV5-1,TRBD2,TGCGCCAGCAGCTTGGCCGTACTAGCGGCCACAGATACGCAGTATTTT,CASSLAVLAATDTQYF
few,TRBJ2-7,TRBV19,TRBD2,TGTGCCAGTAGTATTAAGGGACTAGCGGACTACGAGCAGTACTTC,CASSIKGLADYEQYF
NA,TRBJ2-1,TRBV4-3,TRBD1,TGCGCCAGCAGCCTGACAGGGGAGTTGAATGAGCAGTTCTTC,CASSLTGELNEQFF
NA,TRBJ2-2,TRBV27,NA,TGTGCCAGCAGTTTATGGGGGCCCGGGGAGCTGTTTTTT,CASSLWGPGELFF
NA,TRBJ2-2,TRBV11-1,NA,TGTGCCAGCAGCTTATCCAGGGGCGAAGGGGGGCTGTTTTTT,CASSLSRGEGGLFF
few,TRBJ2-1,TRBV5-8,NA,TGTGCCAGCAGCTTGGCCCTCGGGAATGAGCAGTTCTTC,CASSLALGNEQFF
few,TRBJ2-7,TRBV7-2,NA,TGTGCCAGCAGCTTAGTTGAGGAGCAGTACTTC,CASSLVEEQYF
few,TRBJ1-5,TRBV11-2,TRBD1,TGTGCCAGCAGCTTCGACACAGGGGATCAGCCCCAGCATTTT,CASSFDTGDQPQHF
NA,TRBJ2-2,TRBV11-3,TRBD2,TGTGCCAGCACCCCGGGTGGGAGGGGAGTGACCGGGGAGCTGTTTTTT,CASTPGGRGVTGELFF
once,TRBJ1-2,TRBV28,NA,TGTGCCAGCAGTTTCAGGCTCAACTATGGCTACACCTTC,CASSFRLNYGYTF
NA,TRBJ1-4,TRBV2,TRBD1,TGTGCCAGCAGCCCACCAGGACAGGGGGCCGGTGAAAAACTGTTTTTT,CASSPPGQGAGEKLFF
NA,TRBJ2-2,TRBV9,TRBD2,TGTGCCAGCAGCGTAGGTTCTAGCGGGAACACCGGGGAGCTGTTTTTT,CASSVGSSGNTGELFF
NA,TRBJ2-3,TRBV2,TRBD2,TGTGCCAGAGAGGGGGCTAGCGGGATCGAAGATACGCAGTATTTT,CAREGASGIEDTQYF
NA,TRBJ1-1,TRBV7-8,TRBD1,TGTGCCAGCAGCTTTTACAGGGGAGGTTCAAACACTGAAGCTTTCTTT,CASSFYRGGSNTEAFF
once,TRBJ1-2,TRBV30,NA,TGTGCCTGGACCCCCCCCAGGCAGCTCCAATGGCAGGGCTACACCTTC,CAWTPPRQLQWQGYTF
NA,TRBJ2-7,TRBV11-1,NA,TGTGCCAGCAGCCAGGGGACACTCGTCTACGAGCAGTACTTC,CASSQGTLVYEQYF
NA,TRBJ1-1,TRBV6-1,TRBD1,TGTGCCAGCAGTGAAGCGGGGCAGGGGGCGTGGACTGAAGCTTTCTTT,CASSEAGQGAWTEAFF
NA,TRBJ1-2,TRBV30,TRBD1,TGTGCCTGGAGTGTACTAGGGGACAGTGGCTACACCTTC,CAWSVLGDSGYTF
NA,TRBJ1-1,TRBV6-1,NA,TGTGCCAGTGCTCGAGGCGAGAACACTGAAGCTTTCTTT,CASARGENTEAFF
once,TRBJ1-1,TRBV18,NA,TGTGCCAGCTCACCCCAGGCAGGCCAGAACACTGAAGCTTTCTTT,CASSPQAGQNTEAFF
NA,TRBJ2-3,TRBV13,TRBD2,TGTGCCAGCAGTCCACTAGCGGTCTTCACAGATACGCAGTATTTT,CASSPLAVFTDTQYF
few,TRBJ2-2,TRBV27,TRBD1,TGTGCCAGCAGATTTCTAGGGACAGCCAACACCGGGGAGCTGTTTTTT,CASRFLGTANTGELFF
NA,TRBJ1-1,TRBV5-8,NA,TGTGCCAGCAGCTTGTTGGTGGCGGCGGCACCCACTGAAGCTTTCTTT,CASSLLVAAAPTEAFF
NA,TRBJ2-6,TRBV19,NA,TGTGCCAGTAGTAGCCGGACAGTCGCTGGGGCCAACGTCCTGACTTTC,CASSSRTVAGANVLTF
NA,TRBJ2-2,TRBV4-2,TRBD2,TGTGCCAGCAGCGAAGGACTAGCGGGAGAATCCGGGGAGCTGTTTTTT,CASSEGLAGESGELFF
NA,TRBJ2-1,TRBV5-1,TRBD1,TGCGCCAGCAGCTTGGGGGACAGGGGCTCCTACAATGAGCAGTTCTTC,CASSLGDRGSYNEQFF
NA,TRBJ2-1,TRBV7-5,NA,TGTGCCAGAAGCCCCCTCGGAGGCGGGAGGGTAAAAAGCTCCTACAATGAGCAGTTCTTC,CARSPLGGGRVKSSYNEQFF
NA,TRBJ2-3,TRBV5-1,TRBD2,TGCGCCAGCAGCCCCCCACTAGCGGGGACCCCAGATACGCAGTATTTT,CASSPPLAGTPDTQYF
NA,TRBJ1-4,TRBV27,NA,TGTGCCAGCAGTCCCGACACCGGAAAACTGTTTTTT,CASSPDTGKLFF
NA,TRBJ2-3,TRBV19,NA,TGTGCCAGTAGTTTAACGGGACTCGGCTTAGATACGCAGTATTTT,CASSLTGLGLDTQYF
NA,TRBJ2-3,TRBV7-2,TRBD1,TGTGCCAGCAGCTTAGGACAGGGGGCGTCCACAGATACGCAGTATTTT,CASSLGQGASTDTQYF
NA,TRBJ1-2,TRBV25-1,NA,TGTGCCAGCGGGGGGGCTTCTCGAGGCTCCTATGGCTGCACCTTC,CASGGASRGSYGCTF
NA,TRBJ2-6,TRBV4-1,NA,TGCGCCAGCAGCCAACGTTTCTTATCTGGGGCCAACGTCCTGACTTTC,CASSQRFLSGANVLTF
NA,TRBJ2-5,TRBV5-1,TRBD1,TGCGCCAGCAGCTGGAAGGGACAGGGGGCAGAGACCCAGTACTTC,CASSWKGQGAETQYF
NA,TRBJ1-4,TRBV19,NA,TGTGCCAGTAGTATATCTACAGTTAATGAAAAACTGTTTTTT,CASSISTVNEKLFF
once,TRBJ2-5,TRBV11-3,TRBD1,TGTGCCAGCAGCCCTGTGACAGGGGAGATCCCAGAGACCCAGTACTTC,CASSPVTGEIPETQYF
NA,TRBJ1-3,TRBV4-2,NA,TGTGCCAGCAGCCATGGGGAGGGACTGGATCCTGGAAACACCATATATTTT,CASSHGEGLDPGNTIYF
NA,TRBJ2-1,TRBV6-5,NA,TGTGCCAGCACAAAGGGGGGGAGTTACAATGAGCAGTTCTTC,CASTKGGSYNEQFF
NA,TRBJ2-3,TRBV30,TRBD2,TGTGCCTGGAGAGGAACCCCGGGACTAGCGGAGGACATTCTTAGCACAGATACGCAGTATTTT,CAWRGTPGLAEDILSTDTQYF
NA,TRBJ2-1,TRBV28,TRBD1,TGTGCCAGCAACTCCGGTCAGGGACAGGGGGGCAATGAGCAGTTCTTC,CASNSGQGQGGNEQFF